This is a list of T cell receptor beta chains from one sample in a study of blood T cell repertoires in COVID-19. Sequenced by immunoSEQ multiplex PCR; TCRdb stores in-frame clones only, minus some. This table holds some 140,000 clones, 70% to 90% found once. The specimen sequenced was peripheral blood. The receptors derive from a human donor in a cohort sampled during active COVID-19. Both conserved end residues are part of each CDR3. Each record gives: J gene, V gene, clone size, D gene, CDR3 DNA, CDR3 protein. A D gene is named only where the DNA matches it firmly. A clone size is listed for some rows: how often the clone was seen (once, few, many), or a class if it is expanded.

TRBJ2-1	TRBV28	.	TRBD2	TGTGCCAGCACCCTAGAAACCGGACTAGCGGGCTACAATGAGCAGTTCTTC	CASTLETGLAGYNEQFF
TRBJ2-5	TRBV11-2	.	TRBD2	TGTGCCAGCAGCTCCTTCGCGGGCGGGGGGGCCTACCAAGAGACCCAGTACTTC	CASSSFAGGGAYQETQYF
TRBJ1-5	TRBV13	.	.	TGTGCCAGCAGCTTTGGGCTTGATCAGCCCCAGCATTTT	CASSFGLDQPQHF
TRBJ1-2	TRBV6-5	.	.	TGTGCCAGCAGTCTACAGGGAACGTATGGCTACACCTTC	CASSLQGTYGYTF
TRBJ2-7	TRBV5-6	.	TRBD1	TGTGCCAGCAGCCTGGGACAGAGGTCCTACGAGCAGTACTTC	CASSLGQRSYEQYF
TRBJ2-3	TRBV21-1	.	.	TGTGCCAGCAGCATCTACCCGAGACTAGCGGGGGCAATGGATACGCAGTATTTT	CASSIYPRLAGAMDTQYF
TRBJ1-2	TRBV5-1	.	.	TGCGCCAGCAGGCGGACGGGGAGAGGGCATGGCTACACCTTC	CASRRTGRGHGYTF
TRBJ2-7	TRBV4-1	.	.	TGCGCCACCGCGGTGGCCAGGGACTACGAGCAGTACTTC	CATAVARDYEQYF
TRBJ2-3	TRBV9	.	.	TGTGCCAGCAGCGACGGACTAAAAGAGGCCACAGATACGCAGTATTTT	CASSDGLKEATDTQYF
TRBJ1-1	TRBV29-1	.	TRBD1	TGCAGCGTTGAAGTTTACGGGACAGTGAACACTGAAGCTTTCTTT	CSVEVYGTVNTEAFF
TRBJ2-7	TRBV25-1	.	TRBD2	TGTGCCAGCAGTGACCCCGGGGGGGCCGGAGGCGCGGGGGAGCAGTACTTC	CASSDPGGAGGAGEQYF
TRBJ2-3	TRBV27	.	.	TGTGCCAGCAGTTCCCCGGCGGCCACAGATACGCAGTATTTT	CASSSPAATDTQYF
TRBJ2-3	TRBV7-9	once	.	TGTGCCAGCAGCCCCGATAGTACGCAGTATTTT	CASSPDSTQYF
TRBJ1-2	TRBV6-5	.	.	TGTGCCAGCAGTTACCGGGGGGGCTATGGCTACACCTTC	CASSYRGGYGYTF
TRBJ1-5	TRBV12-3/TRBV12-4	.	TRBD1	TGTGCCAGCACGACAGGGCAGAATCAGCCCCAGCATTTT	CASTTGQNQPQHF
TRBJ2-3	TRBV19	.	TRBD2	TGTGCCAGTAGGCCCTTGTGGGGGGGAAACACAGATACGCAGTATTTT	CASRPLWGGNTDTQYF
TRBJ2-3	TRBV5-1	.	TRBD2	TGCGCCAGCAGCCTGGGACTAGCGGGGCCAGCTAGCACAGATACGCAGTATTTT	CASSLGLAGPASTDTQYF
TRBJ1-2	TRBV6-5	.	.	TGTGCCAGCAGTTTAACAGGGACTGGCTACACCTTC	CASSLTGTGYTF